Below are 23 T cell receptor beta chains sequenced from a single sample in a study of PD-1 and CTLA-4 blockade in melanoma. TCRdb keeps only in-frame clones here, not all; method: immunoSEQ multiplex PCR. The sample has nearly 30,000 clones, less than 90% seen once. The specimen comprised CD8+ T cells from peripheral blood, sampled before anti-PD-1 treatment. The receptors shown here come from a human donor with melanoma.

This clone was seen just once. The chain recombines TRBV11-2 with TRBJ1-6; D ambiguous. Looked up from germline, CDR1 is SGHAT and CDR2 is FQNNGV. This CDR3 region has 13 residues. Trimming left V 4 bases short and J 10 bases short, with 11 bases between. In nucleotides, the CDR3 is TGTGCCAGCAGCTCCACGGGTACCTCACCCCTCCACTTT. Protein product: CASSSTGTSPLHF. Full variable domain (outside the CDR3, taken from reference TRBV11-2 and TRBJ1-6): EAGVAQSPRYKIIEKRQSVAFWCNPISGHATLYWYQQILGQGPKLLIQFQNNGVVDDSQLPKDRFSAERLKGVDSTLKIQPAKLEDSAVYLCASSSTGTSPLHFGNGTRLTVT.

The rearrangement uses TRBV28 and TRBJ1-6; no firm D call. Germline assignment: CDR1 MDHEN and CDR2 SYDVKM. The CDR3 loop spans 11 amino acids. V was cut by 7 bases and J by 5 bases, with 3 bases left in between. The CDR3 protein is CASMDNSPLHF. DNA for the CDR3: TGTGCCAGCATGGATAATTCACCCCTCCACTTT. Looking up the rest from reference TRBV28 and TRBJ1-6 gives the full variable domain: DVKVTQSSRYLVKRTGEKVFLECVQDMDHENMFWYRQDPGLGLRLIYFSYDVKMKEKGDIPEGYSVSREKKERFSLILESASTNQTSMYLCASMDNSPLHFGNGTRLTVT.

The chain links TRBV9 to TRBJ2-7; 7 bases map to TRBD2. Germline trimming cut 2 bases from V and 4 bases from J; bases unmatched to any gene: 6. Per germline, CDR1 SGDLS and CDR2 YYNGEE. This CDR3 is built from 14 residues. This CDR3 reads CASSVGTNSYEQYF. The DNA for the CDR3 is TGTGCCAGCAGCGTTGGGACTAACTCTTACGAGCAGTACTTC. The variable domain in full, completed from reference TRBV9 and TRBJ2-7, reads DSGVTQTPKHLITATGQRVTLRCSPRSGDLSVYWYQQSLDQGLQFLIQYYNGEERAKGNILERFSAQQFPDLHSELNLSSLELGDSALYFCASSVGTNSYEQYFGPGTRLTVT.

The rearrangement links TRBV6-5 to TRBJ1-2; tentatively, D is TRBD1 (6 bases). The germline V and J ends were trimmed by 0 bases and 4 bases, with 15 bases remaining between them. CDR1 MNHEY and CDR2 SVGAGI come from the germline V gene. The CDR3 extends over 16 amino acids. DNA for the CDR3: TGTGCCAGCAGTTACTCGCCCGGACAGCTTTCCTATGGCTACACCTTC. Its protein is CASSYSPGQLSYGYTF.

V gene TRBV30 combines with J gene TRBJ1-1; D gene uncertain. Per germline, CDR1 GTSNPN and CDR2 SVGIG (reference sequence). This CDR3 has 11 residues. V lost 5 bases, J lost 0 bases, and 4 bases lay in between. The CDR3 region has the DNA TGTGCCTGGGAAATGAACACTGAAGCTTTCTTT. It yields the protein CAWEMNTEAFF.

This CDR3 reads CASEAFGEQFF. CDR3 nucleotide sequence: TGTGCCAGTGAGGCCTTCGGTGAGCAGTTCTTC. The chain carries TRBV19 and TRBJ2-1; no clear D gene. This CDR3 spans 11 amino acids. V was pared by 8 bases and J by 9 bases, with 11 bases between. CDR1 is LNHDA and CDR2 is SQIVND in the germline V gene (reference sequence).

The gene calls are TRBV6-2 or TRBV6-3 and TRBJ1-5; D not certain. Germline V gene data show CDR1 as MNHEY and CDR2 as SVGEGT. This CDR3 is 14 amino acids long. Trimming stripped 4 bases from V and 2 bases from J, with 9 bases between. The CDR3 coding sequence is TGTGCCAGCAGTTCCTACACCGGCAATCAGCCCCAGCATTTT. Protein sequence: CASSSYTGNQPQHF.

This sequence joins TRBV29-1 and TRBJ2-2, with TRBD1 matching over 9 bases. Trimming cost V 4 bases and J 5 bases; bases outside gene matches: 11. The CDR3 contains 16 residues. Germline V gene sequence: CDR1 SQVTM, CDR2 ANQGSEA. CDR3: CSVGLGTGFGTGELFF. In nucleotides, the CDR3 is TGCAGCGTTGGGCTGGGGACAGGGTTCGGAACCGGGGAGCTGTTTTTT.

CDR3 region: CASSLEAGTYEQYF. CDR3 nucleotides: TGTGCCAGCAGCTTAGAGGCAGGTACCTACGAGCAGTACTTC. This sequence joins TRBV7-9 and TRBJ2-7; no reliable D call. Germline CDR1 reads SEHNR; CDR2 reads FQNEAQ (reference sequence). This CDR3 region has 14 residues. Trimming left V 1 base short and J 2 bases short, with 9 bases between.

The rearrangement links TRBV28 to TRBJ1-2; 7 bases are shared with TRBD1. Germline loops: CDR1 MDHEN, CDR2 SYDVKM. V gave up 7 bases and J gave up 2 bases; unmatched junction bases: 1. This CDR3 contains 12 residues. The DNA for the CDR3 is TGTGCCAGCACCAGGGGGAACTATGGCTACACCTTC. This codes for CASTRGNYGYTF.

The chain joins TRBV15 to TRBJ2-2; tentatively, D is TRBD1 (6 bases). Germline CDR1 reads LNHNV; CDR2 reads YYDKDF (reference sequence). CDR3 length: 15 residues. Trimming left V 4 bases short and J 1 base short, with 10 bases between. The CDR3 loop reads CATSKYRENTGELFF. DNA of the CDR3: TGTGCCACCAGCAAGTACAGGGAGAACACCGGGGAGCTGTTTTTT.

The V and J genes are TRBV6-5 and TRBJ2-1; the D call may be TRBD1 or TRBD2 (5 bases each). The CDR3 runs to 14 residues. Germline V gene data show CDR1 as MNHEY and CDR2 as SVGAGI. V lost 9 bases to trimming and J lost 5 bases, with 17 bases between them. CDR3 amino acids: CASRGFEGDNEQFF. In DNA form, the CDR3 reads TGTGCCAGTCGGGGTTTCGAAGGGGACAATGAGCAGTTCTTC.

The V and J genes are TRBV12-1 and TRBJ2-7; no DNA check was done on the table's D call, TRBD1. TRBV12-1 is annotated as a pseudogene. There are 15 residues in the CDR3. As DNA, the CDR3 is TGTGCCAGCAGCTCGGGACAGCGGATGGCCTACGAGCAGTACTTC. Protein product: CASSSGQRMAYEQYF.

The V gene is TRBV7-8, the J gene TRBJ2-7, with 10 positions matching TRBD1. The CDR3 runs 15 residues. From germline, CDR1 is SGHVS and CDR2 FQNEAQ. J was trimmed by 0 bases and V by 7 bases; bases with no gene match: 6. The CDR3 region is CASTTTGGASYEQYF. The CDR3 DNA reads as TGTGCCAGCACCACGACAGGGGGCGCCTCCTACGAGCAGTACTTC. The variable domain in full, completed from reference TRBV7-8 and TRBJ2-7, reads GAGVSQSPRYKVAKRGQDVALRCDPISGHVSLFWYQQALGQGPEFLTYFQNEAQLDKSGLPSDRFFAERPEGSVSTLKIQRTQQEDSAVYLCASTTTGGASYEQYFGPGTRLTVT.

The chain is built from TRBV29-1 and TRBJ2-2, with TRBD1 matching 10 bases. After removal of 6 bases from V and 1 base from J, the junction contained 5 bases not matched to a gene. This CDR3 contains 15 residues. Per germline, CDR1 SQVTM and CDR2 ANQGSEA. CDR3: CSVSGTGVNTGELFF. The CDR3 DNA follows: TGCAGCGTGTCCGGGACAGGGGTGAACACCGGGGAGCTGTTTTTT.

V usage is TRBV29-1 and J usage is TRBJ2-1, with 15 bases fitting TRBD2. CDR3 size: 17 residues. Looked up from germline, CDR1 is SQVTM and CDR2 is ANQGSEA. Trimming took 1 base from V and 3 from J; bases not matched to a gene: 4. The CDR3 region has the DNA TGCAGCGTTGAAGGGACTAGCGGGAGGGCCCACTACAATGAGCAGTTCTTC. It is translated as CSVEGTSGRAHYNEQFF.

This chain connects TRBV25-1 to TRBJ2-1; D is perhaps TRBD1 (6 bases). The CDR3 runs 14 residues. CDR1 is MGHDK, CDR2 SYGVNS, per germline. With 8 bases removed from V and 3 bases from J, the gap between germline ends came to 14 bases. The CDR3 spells CASATGTFYNEQFF. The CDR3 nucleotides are TGTGCCAGCGCAACCGGGACATTCTACAATGAGCAGTTCTTC.

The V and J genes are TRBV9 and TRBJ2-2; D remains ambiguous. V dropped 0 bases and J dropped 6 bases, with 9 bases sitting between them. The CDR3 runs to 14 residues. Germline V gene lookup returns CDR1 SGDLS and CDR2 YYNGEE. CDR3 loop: CASSVDLPSGELFF. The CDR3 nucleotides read TGTGCCAGCAGCGTAGACCTTCCCTCCGGGGAGCTGTTTTTT.

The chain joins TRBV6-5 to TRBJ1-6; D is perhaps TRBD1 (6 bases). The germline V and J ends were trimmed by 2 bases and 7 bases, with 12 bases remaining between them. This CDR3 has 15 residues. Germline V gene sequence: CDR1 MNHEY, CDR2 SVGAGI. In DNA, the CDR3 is TGTGCCAGCAGTTACGAACCGGGACAAAATTCACCCCTCCACTTT. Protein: CASSYEPGQNSPLHF.

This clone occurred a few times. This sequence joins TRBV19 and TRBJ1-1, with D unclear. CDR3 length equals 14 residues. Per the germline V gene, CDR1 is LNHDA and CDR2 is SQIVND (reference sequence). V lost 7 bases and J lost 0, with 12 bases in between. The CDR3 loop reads CASTHSGVNTEAFF. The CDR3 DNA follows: TGTGCCAGTACCCATAGTGGAGTGAACACTGAAGCTTTCTTT. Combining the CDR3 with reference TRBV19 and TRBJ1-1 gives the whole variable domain DGGITQSPKYLFRKEGQNVTLSCEQNLNHDAMYWYRQDPGQGLRLIYYSQIVNDFQKGDIAEGYSVSREKKESFPLTVTSAQKNPTAFYLCASTHSGVNTEAFFGQGTRLTVV.

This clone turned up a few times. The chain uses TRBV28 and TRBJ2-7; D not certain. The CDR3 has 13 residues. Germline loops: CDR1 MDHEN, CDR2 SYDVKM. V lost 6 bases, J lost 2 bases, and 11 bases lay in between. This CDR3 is CASSGPVPYEQYF. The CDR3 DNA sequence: TGTGCCAGCAGCGGCCCAGTCCCCTACGAGCAGTACTTC.

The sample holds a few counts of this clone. The CDR3 DNA reads as TGTGCCAGCAGTGAAGTTAGCAAACCTAACTATGGCTACACCTTC. It is translated as CASSEVSKPNYGYTF. The chain combines TRBV6-1 with TRBJ1-2; D gene ambiguous. Trimming removed 1 base from V and 0 bases from J, with 9 bases in between. CDR3 length: 15 residues. Looked up from germline, CDR1 is MNHNS and CDR2 is SASEGT.

CDR3 coding DNA: TGTGCCAGCAGCGATGGCCCCGCCCATGAGCAGTTCTTC. Its translation: CASSDGPAHEQFF. The chain is built from TRBV9 and TRBJ2-1; D remains ambiguous. V was shortened by 3 bases and J by 8 bases, with 12 bases between the two germline ends. Germline CDR1 reads SGDLS; CDR2 reads YYNGEE. This CDR3 has 13 residues.